This T cell receptor (beta chain) derives from a study of blood T cell repertoires in COVID-19. This clone was picked up a small number of times. The germline CDR1 and CDR2 sequences are SGHAT and FQDESV (reference sequence). The V end lost 0 bases, the J end lost 2 bases, and 9 bases lay between the germline ends. The CDR3 totals 15 residues. TCRdb's copy holds only in-frame clones and misses some; the assay was immunoSEQ multiplex PCR. The table shows approximately 100,000 clones, with approximately 80% occurring only once. The rearrangement uses TRBV11-1 and TRBJ2-3, with D perhaps matching TRBD2 (6 bases). The clonotype originates from a woman over 75 with active or convalescent COVID-19. Sequencing input: peripheral blood. The chain's CDR3 is CASSLAGLPTDTQYF. CDR3 DNA: TGTGCCAGCAGCTTAGCGGGACTCCCCACAGATACGCAGTATTTT.